This is a list of T cell receptor beta chains from one sample in a study of shared clonotypes between healthy human individuals. Some clones are missing from TCRdb's copy, which holds only in-frame ones; the method was immunoSEQ multiplex PCR. The sample lists some 1.5 million clones, around 95% occurring once. The sequenced sample was naive CD4+ T cells sorted from blood. These receptors were collected from a man aged 25-45 years in good health. Both conserved end residues are part of each CDR3. A D gene is named only where the DNA matches it firmly. Part of the rows lack a size; the others show once, few, many or a class for expanded clones.

j_call: TRBJ2-3; d_call: TRBD1; v_call: TRBV30; clone_size: few; cdr3_aa: CAWESGGTQYF; cdr3_nt: TGTGCCTGGGAATCAGGGGGTACGCAGTATTTT
j_call: TRBJ2-1; d_call: TRBD2; v_call: TRBV16; clone_size: -; cdr3_aa: CASSQSPSGRAGNEQFF; cdr3_nt: TGTGCCAGCAGCCAATCCCCTAGCGGGAGGGCGGGGAATGAGCAGTTCTTC
j_call: TRBJ2-5; d_call: -; v_call: TRBV9; clone_size: -; cdr3_aa: CASSLSGFETQYF; cdr3_nt: TGTGCCAGCAGCCTCAGTGGTTTTGAGACCCAGTACTTC
j_call: TRBJ2-3; d_call: -; v_call: TRBV5-4; clone_size: -; cdr3_aa: CASSLEWTTRADTQYF; cdr3_nt: TGTGCCAGCAGCTTGGAATGGACCACCCGAGCAGATACGCAGTATTTT
j_call: TRBJ1-5; d_call: TRBD1; v_call: TRBV28; clone_size: -; cdr3_aa: CASSSPLGQGPKPQHF; cdr3_nt: TGTGCCAGCAGTTCACCCCTTGGACAGGGTCCGAAGCCCCAGCATTTT
j_call: TRBJ1-4; d_call: -; v_call: TRBV28; clone_size: -; cdr3_aa: CASSRDRRGWIF; cdr3_nt: TGTGCCAGCAGTCGGGACCGTCGGGGTTGGATTTTT
j_call: TRBJ2-6; d_call: -; v_call: TRBV6-1; clone_size: -; cdr3_aa: CASSVSGANVLTF; cdr3_nt: TGTGCCAGCAGTGTCTCTGGGGCCAACGTCCTGACTTTC
j_call: TRBJ1-2; d_call: TRBD1; v_call: TRBV28; clone_size: -; cdr3_aa: CASSSGGLGYGYTF; cdr3_nt: TGTGCCAGCAGCTCAGGGGGCTTAGGATATGGCTACACCTTC
j_call: TRBJ2-1; d_call: -; v_call: TRBV5-4; clone_size: -; cdr3_aa: CASSSTKVAESSYNEQFF; cdr3_nt: TGTGCCAGCAGCTCGACTAAAGTAGCGGAAAGCTCCTACAATGAGCAGTTCTTC
j_call: TRBJ2-1; d_call: -; v_call: TRBV7-9; clone_size: -; cdr3_aa: CASVRDMAHNEQFF; cdr3_nt: TGTGCCAGCGTCAGGGATATGGCCCACAATGAGCAGTTCTTC
j_call: TRBJ2-2; d_call: -; v_call: TRBV5-6; clone_size: -; cdr3_aa: CASSWGIRDTGELFF; cdr3_nt: TGTGCCAGCAGCTGGGGGATACGAGACACCGGGGAGCTGTTTTTT
j_call: TRBJ2-7; d_call: TRBD1; v_call: TRBV7-7; clone_size: -; cdr3_aa: CASSSGQDYEQYF; cdr3_nt: TGTGCTAGCAGCTCGGGACAGGACTACGAGCAGTACTTC
j_call: TRBJ1-2; d_call: TRBD1; v_call: TRBV11-2; clone_size: -; cdr3_aa: CASSLEDRGGSGYTF; cdr3_nt: TGTGCCAGCAGCTTAGAAGACAGGGGAGGAAGTGGCTACACCTTC
j_call: TRBJ1-1; d_call: -; v_call: TRBV21-1; clone_size: -; cdr3_aa: CASSKEGRVNTEAFF; cdr3_nt: TGTGCCAGCAGCAAAGAGGGCAGGGTGAACACTGAAGCTTTCTTT
j_call: TRBJ2-3; d_call: TRBD2; v_call: TRBV30; clone_size: -; cdr3_aa: CAWSIGTSGRATDTQYF; cdr3_nt: TGTGCCTGGAGTATCGGGACTAGCGGGAGGGCCACAGATACGCAGTATTTT
j_call: TRBJ2-3; d_call: -; v_call: TRBV9; clone_size: once; cdr3_aa: CASSVAITDTQYF; cdr3_nt: TGTGCCAGCAGCGTCGCGATCACAGATACGCAGTATTTT
j_call: TRBJ2-7; d_call: -; v_call: TRBV9; clone_size: once; cdr3_aa: CASSVEPHNSNLRGQYF; cdr3_nt: TGTGCCAGCAGCGTAGAGCCTCATAACTCGAATCTACGAGGGCAGTACTTC
j_call: TRBJ1-2; d_call: -; v_call: TRBV2; clone_size: -; cdr3_aa: CASSRDSNYGYTF; cdr3_nt: TGTGCCAGCAGCCGGGACTCTAACTATGGCTACACCTTC
j_call: TRBJ2-7; d_call: TRBD2; v_call: TRBV5-4; clone_size: once; cdr3_aa: CASSLATSGRYEQYF; cdr3_nt: TGTGCCAGCAGCTTGGCTACTAGCGGCCGCTACGAGCAGTACTTC
j_call: TRBJ2-2; d_call: TRBD1; v_call: TRBV11-2; clone_size: -; cdr3_aa: CASRPGTGAPGELFF; cdr3_nt: TGTGCCAGCAGACCCGGGACAGGGGCTCCCGGGGAGCTGTTTTTT
j_call: TRBJ1-1; d_call: -; v_call: TRBV27; clone_size: -; cdr3_aa: CASSLSWGDTEAFF; cdr3_nt: TGTGCCAGCAGTTTATCGTGGGGGGACACTGAAGCTTTCTTT
j_call: TRBJ2-5; d_call: -; v_call: TRBV5-6; clone_size: once; cdr3_aa: CASSLRGLTETQYF; cdr3_nt: TGTGCCAGCAGCTTGAGGGGTTTGACAGAGACCCAGTACTTC
j_call: TRBJ2-3; d_call: TRBD1; v_call: TRBV2; clone_size: -; cdr3_aa: CASSLRGPDTQYF; cdr3_nt: TGTGCCAGCAGTCTAAGGGGGCCAGATACGCAGTATTTT
j_call: TRBJ2-2; d_call: -; v_call: TRBV28; clone_size: once; cdr3_aa: CASSYDRRPNTGELFF; cdr3_nt: TGTGCCAGCAGTTACGACAGGAGACCGAACACCGGGGAGCTGTTTTTT
j_call: TRBJ2-2; d_call: TRBD2; v_call: TRBV7-3; clone_size: once; cdr3_aa: CASGQGQLAGVGTNTGELFF; cdr3_nt: TGTGCCAGCGGACAGGGGCAACTAGCGGGAGTGGGAACGAACACCGGGGAGCTGTTTTTT
j_call: TRBJ2-2; d_call: -; v_call: TRBV5-4; clone_size: -; cdr3_aa: CASSPTLTRELFF; cdr3_nt: TGTGCCAGCAGCCCTACATTAACCCGGGAGCTGTTTTTT
j_call: TRBJ2-2; d_call: -; v_call: TRBV11-3; clone_size: -; cdr3_aa: CASSLGPANTGELFF; cdr3_nt: TGTGCCAGCAGCTTAGGGCCCGCGAACACCGGGGAGCTGTTTTTT
j_call: TRBJ2-5; d_call: TRBD1; v_call: TRBV29-1; clone_size: -; cdr3_aa: CSVGRDRGYETQYF; cdr3_nt: TGCAGCGTCGGCCGGGACAGGGGATACGAGACCCAGTACTTC
j_call: TRBJ2-7; d_call: TRBD1; v_call: TRBV7-9; clone_size: -; cdr3_aa: CASSSGQREIYEQYF; cdr3_nt: TGTGCCAGCAGCTCGGGACAGCGAGAGATATACGAGCAGTACTTC
j_call: TRBJ2-5; d_call: -; v_call: TRBV4-3; clone_size: -; cdr3_aa: CASSQGGRQETQYF; cdr3_nt: TGCGCCAGCAGCCAAGGGGGTCGCCAAGAGACCCAGTACTTC
j_call: TRBJ2-7; d_call: -; v_call: TRBV9; clone_size: -; cdr3_aa: CASSVGVDSYEQYF; cdr3_nt: TGTGCCAGCAGCGTAGGCGTGGACTCCTACGAGCAGTACTTC
j_call: TRBJ2-1; d_call: TRBD2; v_call: TRBV5-4; clone_size: -; cdr3_aa: CASSLAGLAGYNEQFF; cdr3_nt: TGTGCCAGCAGCTTGGCAGGACTAGCGGGGTACAATGAGCAGTTCTTC
j_call: TRBJ2-3; d_call: TRBD2; v_call: TRBV29-1; clone_size: -; cdr3_aa: CSVGRGLAGGGKDTQYF; cdr3_nt: TGCAGCGTTGGGAGGGGACTAGCGGGAGGGGGTAAGGATACGCAGTATTTT
j_call: TRBJ1-1; d_call: -; v_call: TRBV11-2; clone_size: -; cdr3_aa: CASRLGRGMGNTEAFF; cdr3_nt: TGTGCCAGCAGACTCGGGCGTGGGATGGGTAACACTGAAGCTTTCTTT
j_call: TRBJ1-5; d_call: -; v_call: TRBV7-6; clone_size: -; cdr3_aa: CASSLVGGRGNQPQHF; cdr3_nt: TGTGCCAGCAGCTTAGTCGGGGGGCGCGGCAATCAGCCCCAGCATTTT
j_call: TRBJ2-6; d_call: -; v_call: TRBV10-3; clone_size: once; cdr3_aa: CAISTGLTSGANVLTF; cdr3_nt: TGTGCCATCAGCACGGGACTGACCTCTGGGGCCAACGTCCTGACTTTC
j_call: TRBJ1-3; d_call: -; v_call: TRBV11-2; clone_size: -; cdr3_aa: CASSLDSRGNTIYF; cdr3_nt: TGTGCCAGCAGCTTAGATTCGAGGGGAAACACCATATATTTT
j_call: TRBJ1-4; d_call: TRBD1; v_call: TRBV28; clone_size: -; cdr3_aa: CAIQGQPGKKLFF; cdr3_nt: TGTGCCATACAGGGACAGCCGGGGAAAAAACTGTTTTTT
j_call: TRBJ1-5; d_call: -; v_call: TRBV28; clone_size: -; cdr3_aa: CASSLPRGSSNQPQHF; cdr3_nt: TGTGCCAGCAGTCTCCCCCGGGGCAGTAGCAATCAGCCCCAGCATTTT
j_call: TRBJ1-2; d_call: TRBD1; v_call: TRBV10-3; clone_size: -; cdr3_aa: CAISETLTGGDGYTF; cdr3_nt: TGTGCCATCAGTGAGACACTGACAGGGGGCGATGGCTACACCTTC
j_call: TRBJ1-6; d_call: -; v_call: TRBV6-9; clone_size: -; cdr3_aa: CASMIVEFNSPLHF; cdr3_nt: TGTGCCAGCATGATCGTGGAGTTCAATTCACCCCTCCACTTT
j_call: TRBJ2-7; d_call: TRBD2; v_call: TRBV14; clone_size: -; cdr3_aa: CASTPSGLAYEQYF; cdr3_nt: TGTGCCAGCACCCCAAGTGGACTAGCCTACGAGCAGTACTTC
j_call: TRBJ2-1; d_call: TRBD2; v_call: TRBV5-1; clone_size: -; cdr3_aa: CASSEGLAGVYNEQFF; cdr3_nt: TGCGCCAGCAGCGAGGGACTAGCGGGAGTATACAATGAGCAGTTCTTC
j_call: TRBJ1-1; d_call: -; v_call: TRBV6-1; clone_size: -; cdr3_aa: CASRTVTGYTEAFF; cdr3_nt: TGTGCCAGCAGAACCGTTACAGGGTACACTGAAGCTTTCTTT
j_call: TRBJ1-1; d_call: -; v_call: TRBV15; clone_size: -; cdr3_aa: CATSRDPWMGAEAFF; cdr3_nt: TGTGCCACCAGCAGAGATCCGTGGATGGGCGCTGAAGCTTTCTTT
j_call: TRBJ2-7; d_call: TRBD1; v_call: TRBV2; clone_size: -; cdr3_aa: CASSEYRGWDEQYF; cdr3_nt: TGTGCCAGCAGTGAATACAGGGGGTGGGACGAGCAGTACTTC
j_call: TRBJ1-5; d_call: -; v_call: TRBV6-1; clone_size: -; cdr3_aa: CASSEGLVGPLQPQHF; cdr3_nt: TGTGCCAGCAGTGAAGGGCTCGTGGGCCCTCTACAGCCCCAGCATTTT
j_call: TRBJ2-1; d_call: TRBD1; v_call: TRBV15; clone_size: -; cdr3_aa: CATSRDLGTASYNEQFF; cdr3_nt: TGTGCCACCAGCAGAGATCTCGGGACAGCCTCCTACAATGAGCAGTTCTTC